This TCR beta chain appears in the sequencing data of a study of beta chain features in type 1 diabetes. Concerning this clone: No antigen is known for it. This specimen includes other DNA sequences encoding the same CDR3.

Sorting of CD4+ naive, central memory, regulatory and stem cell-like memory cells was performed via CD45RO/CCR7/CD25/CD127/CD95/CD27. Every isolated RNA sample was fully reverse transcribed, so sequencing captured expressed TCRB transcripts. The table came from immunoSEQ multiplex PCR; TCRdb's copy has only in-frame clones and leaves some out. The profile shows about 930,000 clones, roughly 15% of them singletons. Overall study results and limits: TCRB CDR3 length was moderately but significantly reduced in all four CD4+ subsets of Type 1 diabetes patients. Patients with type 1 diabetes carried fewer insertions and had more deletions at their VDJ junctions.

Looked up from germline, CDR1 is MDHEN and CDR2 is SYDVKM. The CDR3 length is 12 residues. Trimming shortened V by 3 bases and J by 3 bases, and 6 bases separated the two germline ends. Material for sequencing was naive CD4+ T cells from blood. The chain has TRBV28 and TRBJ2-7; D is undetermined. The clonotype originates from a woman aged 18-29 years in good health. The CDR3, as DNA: TGTGCCAGCAGTTTGGGCGACTACGAGCAGTACTTC. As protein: CASSLGDYEQYF.